The clone carrying this T cell receptor beta chain is classed as medium-sized. Its cognate antigen is unknown. These data are taken from a study of vaccination and CD4 T cells after COVID-19. The wider study: Across the group, participants received two doses of either BNT162b2 or mRNA-1273 vaccine. For control cultures, the treatment was a CEFX pool, an HIV-1 Nef pool, or no peptide. The authors used overlapping spike peptides from SARS-CoV-2, HCoV-NL63, HCoV-OC43 and HCoV-229E to stimulate cells. Broader study findings: Convalescent patients had a median approximately 86% of post-vaccine SARS-CoV-2-reactive clones that were detected only after vaccination, not before it.

The treatment is: approximately nine-day PBMC culture with coronavirus spike peptide pools or control peptides (ViraFEST assay). The CDR3 extends over 15 amino acids. The germline CDR1 and CDR2 sequences are SGHTA and FQGNSA. V gave up 3 bases and J gave up 7 bases; unmatched junction bases: 4. The Oncomine TCR Beta short-read assay was applied to DNA of cultured CD4+ T cells. TCRdb fed the PCR reads into MiXCR, producing one record per CDR3 protein. In the table there are over 9,000 distinct CDR3 sequences, about 26% of which are singletons. This rearrangement joins TRBV7-2 to TRBJ1-6, with 9 bases aligning to TRBD1. The origin of this receptor is a human donor who had recovered from COVID-19. The sequencing here drew on CD4+ T cells from blood, cultured in vitro, taken after SARS-CoV-2 vaccination. The DNA of the CDR3 is TGTGCCAGCAGCTTCTCGGGACAGGGCAATTCACCCCTCCACTTT. It is translated as CASSFSGQGNSPLHF.